The clone carrying this T cell receptor beta chain has more than one count but fewer than ten. Antigen specificity is unknown. The table came from immunoSEQ multiplex PCR; TCRdb's copy has only in-frame clones and leaves some out. The sample records roughly 30,000 clones, roughly 70% being singletons. The data were taken from a study of STAT5B mutations in CD4+ large granular lymphocyte leukemia. Study details: Among healthy donors, a particular HLA allele went with more CDR3 'QG' motifs.

Controls came from buffy coats of healthy blood donors. The germline V and J ends were trimmed by 6 bases and 3 bases, with 6 bases remaining between them. Per the germline V gene, CDR1 is SNHLY and CDR2 is FYNNEI. The CDR3 runs to 11 residues. Whole-study results and caveats: Top patient clones used TRBV06 genes more often: 8/27 versus 2/35 in controls.

Sequencing was carried out using CD4+ T cells from blood buffy coats. The TCR originated in a human donor in good health. This chain joins TRBV2 and TRBJ2-7; D call uncertain. The CDR3 loop reads CASSADYEQYF. In nucleotides, the CDR3 is TGTGCCAGCAGCGCGGACTACGAGCAGTACTTC.